This T cell receptor (beta chain) comes out of a study of T cell responses to AZD1222 COVID-19 vaccine. Whole-study results and caveats: In a largely white British group with more females than males, clonal diversity was possibly underestimated. Sampling captured repertoires only after the peak T cell response. Nearly half of spike-specific TCRs reportedly target unmutated variant regions. Compared with day 0, the breadth and depth of the Spike-specific TCR repertoire rose significantly after two doses of AZD1222.

Libraries were prepared by immunoSEQ multiplex PCR; TCRdb keeps only in-frame clonotypes and omits some of them. The sample holds 120,000 or so clones, about 89% seen once. This clone has a single count. Antigen: not known. Germline V gene lookup returns CDR1 LNHDA and CDR2 SQIVND (reference sequence). This CDR3 is 13 amino acids long. Trimming took off 5 bases at V and 2 bases at J, with 8 bases between the two ends. The chain links TRBV19 to TRBJ2-3; D remains ambiguous. The TCR comes from an adult in good health. Sample: peripheral blood, taken on day 0 of AZD1222 vaccination. CDR3 region: CASSLLFTDTQYF. The CDR3 DNA sequence: TGTGCCAGTAGTCTCCTTTTCACAGATACGCAGTATTTT.